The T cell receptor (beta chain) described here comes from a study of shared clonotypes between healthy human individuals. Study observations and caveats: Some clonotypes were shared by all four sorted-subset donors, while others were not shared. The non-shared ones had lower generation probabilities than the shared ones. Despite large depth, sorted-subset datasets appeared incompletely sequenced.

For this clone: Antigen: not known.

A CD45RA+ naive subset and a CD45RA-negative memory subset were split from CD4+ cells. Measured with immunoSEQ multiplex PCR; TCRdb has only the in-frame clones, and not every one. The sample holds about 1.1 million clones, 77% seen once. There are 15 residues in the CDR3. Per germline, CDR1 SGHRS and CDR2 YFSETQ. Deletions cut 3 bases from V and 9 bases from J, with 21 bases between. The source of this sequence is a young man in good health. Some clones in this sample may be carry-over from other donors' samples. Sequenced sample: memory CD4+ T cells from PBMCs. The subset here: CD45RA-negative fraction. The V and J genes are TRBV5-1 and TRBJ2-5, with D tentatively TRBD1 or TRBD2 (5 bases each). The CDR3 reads CASSSEGAGGSAQYF. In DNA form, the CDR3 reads TGCGCCAGCAGCTCCGAAGGGGCCGGCGGGTCGGCCCAGTACTTC.